This T cell receptor beta chain was sequenced in a study of chemoradiotherapy in HPV16-positive cancers. Study summary: A couple of HPV16-positive patients' cells yielded candidate HPV-specific clones and common motifs.

Over chemoradiotherapy, repertoires were sampled more than once. For this clone: The antigen is unknown.

Germline V gene data show CDR1 as SGHRS and CDR2 as YFSETQ. The junction had 16 bases not matched to a gene; V was cut back by 4 bases and J by 9 bases. CDR3 length: 17 amino acids. General study results and limits: Candidate HPV-specific clones and E7-related TCR motifs grew in tumor during treatment.

This table comes from immunoSEQ multiplex PCR, and its TCRdb copy is limited to in-frame clones, with some not included. The table lists 30,000 or so clones, 70% to 90% of them singletons. The TCR sequence derives from a human donor with HPV-associated anogenital cancer. The chain combines TRBV5-1 with TRBJ1-6; 7 bases match TRBD1. The specimen was blood, collected from a patient who underwent chemoradiotherapy. CDR3 protein: CASSPSEGALMGSPLHF. In DNA form, the CDR3 reads TGCGCCAGCAGCCCCAGTGAGGGGGCACTTATGGGTTCACCCCTCCACTTT.